The rows below give T cell receptor beta chains drawn from one sample of a study of glioma-infiltrating T cells. TCRdb re-analysed the multiplex PCR reads in MiXCR, keeping a single row per CDR3 protein. The data hold around 390,000 distinct CDR3 sequences, with roughly two fifths observed a single time. The material sequenced was glioma tissue, nonneoplastic brain tissue, or PBMCs (not recorded which). The receptor source for this set is a human donor with low-grade glioma or glioblastoma, undergoing nonglioma brain surgery, or in good health (not recorded which). Each CDR3 is given with its conserved first and last residue. Fields, in order: D gene, V gene, clone size, J gene, CDR3 DNA, CDR3 protein. D genes are given only for firm matches. The size field is filled for only some rows; it gives once, few, many or a size class.

D: TRBD2; V: TRBV5-5; size: .; J: TRBJ2-3; DNA: TGTGCCAGCAGCTTGGTCCGGGCGGGAGGGCCGAACACAGATACGCAGTATTTT; CDR3: CASSLVRAGGPNTDTQYF
D: TRBD1; V: TRBV10-3; size: few; J: TRBJ2-1; DNA: TGTGCCATCAGTGAACCCTACGGACAGGGGTACAATGAGCAGTTCTTC; CDR3: CAISEPYGQGYNEQFF
D: .; V: TRBV7-2; size: .; J: TRBJ1-4; DNA: TGTGCCAGCAGCTTAGTAGATGGTTGGGAAAAACTGTTTTTT; CDR3: CASSLVDGWEKLFF
D: TRBD2; V: TRBV20-1; size: .; J: TRBJ2-3; DNA: TGCAGTGCCAGCCCCGCGGGGGGGCTAACAGATACGCAGTATTTT; CDR3: CSASPAGGLTDTQYF
D: .; V: TRBV3-1; size: .; J: TRBJ1-3; DNA: TGTGCCAGCAGCGTATTGGGGGCGCGACCCTCTGGAAACACCATATATTTT; CDR3: CASSVLGARPSGNTIYF
D: .; V: TRBV29-1; size: .; J: TRBJ2-7; DNA: TGCAGCGTTGAACAGCTATCCGAGCAGTACTTC; CDR3: CSVEQLSEQYF
D: TRBD1; V: TRBV4-2; size: .; J: TRBJ2-7; DNA: TGTGCCAGCAGCCAGCCGGGACAGGGATCCCACGAGCAGTACTTC; CDR3: CASSQPGQGSHEQYF
D: .; V: TRBV6-2/TRBV6-3; size: .; J: TRBJ1-2; DNA: TGTGCCAGCAGTTACGCGCAGGCTGGCTATCGCTACACCTTC; CDR3: CASSYAQAGYRYTF
D: TRBD2; V: TRBV15; size: few; J: TRBJ2-1; DNA: TGTGCCACCAGCAGAGATACGGGAGGGCCTCACAATGAGCAGTTCTTC; CDR3: CATSRDTGGPHNEQFF
D: .; V: TRBV16; size: .; J: TRBJ1-2; DNA: TGTGCCAGCAGCCAATCTCAGTATGGCTACACCTTC; CDR3: CASSQSQYGYTF
D: .; V: TRBV7-6; size: .; J: TRBJ2-1; DNA: TGTGCCAGCAGCCGTATGGCGGCGAACAATGAGCAGTTCTTC; CDR3: CASSRMAANNEQFF
D: TRBD1; V: TRBV7-2; size: .; J: TRBJ1-1; DNA: TGTGCCAGCAGCCAGAACAGGGGGCAGGACACTGAAGCTTTCTTT; CDR3: CASSQNRGQDTEAFF
D: TRBD2; V: TRBV6-1; size: many; J: TRBJ2-7; DNA: TGTGCCAACTTAGCGGGAGACTACGAGCAGTACTTC; CDR3: CANLAGDYEQYF
D: .; V: TRBV5-1; size: .; J: TRBJ2-2; DNA: TGCGCCAGCAGTACTCGGAGTCCAGCGGTCGGGGCCGGGGAGCTGTTTTTT; CDR3: CASSTRSPAVGAGELFF
D: TRBD2; V: TRBV20-1; size: .; J: TRBJ2-3; DNA: TGCGGTGCTTTCCAGGGACTACCACGCACAGATACGCAGTATTTT; CDR3: CGAFQGLPRTDTQYF
D: TRBD1; V: TRBV2; size: .; J: TRBJ1-2; DNA: TGTGCCAGCAGTTCCCTACGTTGGACGACAGGGCAACGGAACTATGGCCACACCTTC; CDR3: CASSSLRWTTGQRNYGHTF